Below are 28 T cell receptor beta chains sequenced from a single sample in a study of vaccination effects on CD4 cells after COVID-19. Assay: immunoSEQ multiplex PCR; the TCRdb copy retains only in-frame clones and omits some. The sample includes 78,000 or so clones, about four fifths of them seen just once. Antigen-specific CD4+ T cells were expanded with viral peptide pools in the ViraFEST assay before sequencing. At the end of approximately 10 days of culture, CD4+ T cells were isolated. Recipients of the vaccine had no prior SARS-CoV-2 infection and negative nucleocapsid antibodies. The antigens these receptors bind are not known. The specimen was CD4+ T cells from PBMCs cultured with SARS-CoV-2 spike peptides, collected before COVID-19 vaccination. Receptor source: a human donor who received a COVID-19 vaccine.

The rearrangement joins TRBV5-5 to TRBJ1-5; D gene ambiguous. The length of the CDR3 is 13 residues. Germline lookup yields CDR1 SGHKS and CDR2 YYEKEE (reference sequence). V lost 0 bases and J lost 3, with 4 bases in between. DNA of the CDR3: TGTGCCAGCAGCTTGGGGGTCAATCAGCCCCAGCATTTT. Translating it yields CASSLGVNQPQHF.

V usage is TRBV6-1 and J usage is TRBJ1-5; 7 bases align to TRBD1. The germline V gene encodes CDR1 MNHNS and CDR2 SASEGT. The J segment lost 1 base and the V segment lost 2 bases, leaving 8 bases of the junction unmatched. The CDR3 has 17 residues. The CDR3 DNA sequence: TGTGCCAGCAGTGAAAAACAGGGGATCAGGAGCAATCAGCCCCAGCATTTT. The encoded protein is CASSEKQGIRSNQPQHF.

Only a few counts were recorded for this clone. The V call is TRBV9, the J call TRBJ1-3; possibly TRBD1 for D (5 bases). V was shortened by 2 bases and J by 0 bases, with 9 bases between the two germline ends. This CDR3 has 15 residues. The germline CDR1 and CDR2 sequences are SGDLS and YYNGEE. CDR3: CASSVEGFSGNTIYF. As DNA, the CDR3 is TGTGCCAGCAGCGTCGAGGGGTTCTCTGGAAACACCATATATTTT.

As DNA, the CDR3 is TGTGCCAGCAGCTTGGGGCGCTGGACTGAAGCTTTCTTT. Translated: CASSLGRWTEAFF. The chain has TRBV5-6 and TRBJ1-1; no clear D. This CDR3 is 13 amino acids long. Germline V gives CDR1 SGHDT, CDR2 YYEEEE. Trimming stripped 0 bases from V and 5 bases from J, with 8 bases between.

CDR3 DNA: TGTGCCAGCAGCAAGGGACAGCTTAATGAAAAACTGTTTTTT. Translating gives CASSKGQLNEKLFF. The chain employs TRBV6-5 and TRBJ1-4; 7 bases are a match to TRBD1. The V segment lost 6 bases and the J segment 4 bases; nucleotides outside the gene matches: 5. This CDR3 contains 14 residues. CDR1 is MNHEY, CDR2 SVGAGI, per germline.

The V and J genes are TRBV25-1 and TRBJ1-4, with 7 bases aligning to TRBD1. This CDR3 contains 15 residues. Trimming cost V 2 bases and J 4 bases; bases outside gene matches: 4. Germline V gene lookup returns CDR1 MGHDK and CDR2 SYGVNS. CDR3 DNA: TGTGCCAGCAGTGAAGGGGACAGAAGTAATGAAAAACTGTTTTTT. This gives the protein CASSEGDRSNEKLFF.

This clone was recorded only once. The chain is built from TRBV5-1 and TRBJ1-2, with 10 positions matching TRBD1. V shed 4 bases and J 8 bases; nucleotides not matched to a gene: 8. CDR1 SGHRS and CDR2 YFSETQ come from the germline V gene. There are 14 residues in the CDR3. CDR3 amino acids: CASSPAGTGVGYTF. In DNA, the CDR3 is TGCGCCAGCAGCCCGGCGGGGACAGGGGTAGGCTACACCTTC.

This clone was seen a few times. The rearrangement joins TRBV12-3 or TRBV12-4 to TRBJ1-1, with D perhaps matching TRBD1 (6 bases). V dropped 10 bases and J dropped 1 base, with 10 bases sitting between them. The CDR3 is 12 amino acids. CDR3 coding DNA: TGTGCCATTATACAGGGGAACACTGAAGCTTTCTTT. This encodes CAIIQGNTEAFF.

The chain uses TRBV30 and TRBJ2-1, with no clear D. V lost 2 bases and J lost 6, with 17 bases in between. Germline CDR1 GTSNPN, CDR2 SVGIG (reference sequence). The CDR3 has 15 residues. The CDR3 region is CAWSRGSYPSNEQFF. For the CDR3, the DNA is TGTGCCTGGAGTAGAGGTAGCTACCCATCCAATGAGCAGTTCTTC.

The chain is built from TRBV5-4 and TRBJ2-1, with TRBD2 matching 12 bases. Germline values: CDR1 SGHNT, CDR2 YYREEE (reference sequence). This CDR3 is built from 17 residues. V lost 4 bases and J lost 9; bases outside the gene matches: 14. The CDR3 DNA reads as TGTGCCAGCAGCCTCCCGACTAGCGGGGGCGCGAGGGGTGAGCAGTTCTTC. It specifies CASSLPTSGGARGEQFF.

This chain connects TRBV30 to TRBJ2-1; 14 bases fit TRBD2. Germline V lookup: CDR1 GTSNPN, CDR2 SVGIG (reference sequence). CDR3 length: 17 amino acids. J was trimmed by 4 bases and V by 0 bases; bases with no gene match: 5. The chain's CDR3 is CAWSVLTSGGEYNEQFF. The CDR3 nucleotides read TGTGCCTGGAGTGTACTGACTAGCGGGGGGGAATACAATGAGCAGTTCTTC.

The chain uses TRBV7-6 and TRBJ1-1; D is ambiguous. This CDR3 comprises 19 residues. V was pared by 5 bases and J by 4 bases, with 29 bases between. The germline V gene has CDR1 SGHVS and CDR2 FNYEAQ. The CDR3 DNA follows: TGTGCCAGCAGCCCTAGCGAAGCCCCGTGGTTTCGTCCGTCCACTGAAGCTTTCTTT. Protein: CASSPSEAPWFRPSTEAFF.

The chain has TRBV5-5 and TRBJ1-3; no firm D call. CDR3 size: 17 residues. Trimming cost V 4 bases and J 0 bases, with 17 bases left between them. The germline V gene encodes CDR1 SGHKS and CDR2 YYEKEE (reference sequence). CDR3 coding DNA: TGTGCCAGCAGCCTGGTTGGGCAGGCGAACTCTGGAAACACCATATATTTT. Amino acids: CASSLVGQANSGNTIYF.

This clone was seen only a few times. The CDR3 sequence is CASGAAGSAYNEQFF. For the CDR3, the DNA is TGTGCCAGCGGGGCCGCGGGGAGCGCCTACAATGAGCAGTTCTTC. The chain employs TRBV27 and TRBJ2-1; D may be TRBD2 (6 bases). CDR3 length: 15 amino acids. Germline-derived CDR1 and CDR2 are MNHEY and SMNVEV (reference sequence). Deletions cut 8 bases from V and 2 bases from J, with 16 bases between.

The CDR3 region is CASSERLALGTGELFF. CDR3 nucleotides: TGTGCCAGCAGTGAAAGGCTCGCCCTGGGGACCGGGGAGCTGTTTTTT. The rearrangement uses TRBV2 and TRBJ2-2; D gene ambiguous. The CDR3 spans 16 residues. V lost 2 bases to trimming and J lost 5 bases, with 15 bases between them. Germline lookup yields CDR1 SNHLY and CDR2 FYNNEI.

The chain couples TRBV2 to TRBJ2-2; 10 positions match TRBD1. CDR3 length equals 15 residues. Losses at the gene ends were 6 bases for V and 7 bases for J; bases not matched to a gene: 8. Looked up from germline, CDR1 is SNHLY and CDR2 is FYNNEI. The CDR3 sequence: CASSGRTGGNGELFF. In nucleotides, the CDR3 is TGTGCCAGCAGCGGTAGGACAGGGGGTAACGGGGAGCTGTTTTTT.

The V call is TRBV7-8, the J call TRBJ2-3; D is undetermined. CDR1 and CDR2 from the germline V gene are SGHVS and FQNEAQ. Trimming removed 0 bases from V and 9 bases from J, with 7 bases in between. This CDR3 has 12 amino acids. This CDR3 reads CASSLAGLTQYF. In nucleotides, the CDR3 is TGTGCCAGCAGCTTAGCGGGTCTGACGCAGTATTTT.

The chain couples TRBV5-8 to TRBJ2-3; TRBD2 matches at 8 bases. Germline CDR1 reads SGHTS; CDR2 reads YDEGEE. The ends lost 2 bases at V and 6 bases at J; junction bases unmatched: 8. The CDR3 is made up of 15 amino acids. The CDR3 reads CASSLAGDPRDTQYF. The CDR3, as DNA: TGTGCCAGCAGCTTAGCGGGGGATCCTCGGGATACGCAGTATTTT.

The chain joins TRBV6-6 to TRBJ1-2; D gene unclear. The CDR3 loop spans 15 amino acids. Trimming took 0 bases from V and 0 from J, leaving 8 bases between them. CDR1 is MNHNY and CDR2 is SVGAGI in the germline V gene (reference sequence). CDR3 amino acids: CASSYSRVPNYGYTF. The CDR3, as DNA: TGTGCCAGCAGTTACTCACGGGTCCCTAACTATGGCTACACCTTC.

The chain recombines TRBV5-1 with TRBJ1-4; 7 bases are a match to TRBD1. V lost 0 bases, J lost 8 bases, and 10 bases stayed unmatched. The germline CDR1 and CDR2 sequences are SGHRS and YFSETQ. The CDR3 is made up of 16 amino acids. CDR3 DNA sequence: TGCGCCAGCAGCTTGGGGGGGACAGCCCGGGTAGAAAAACTGTTTTTT. Its protein product is CASSLGGTARVEKLFF.

The genes are TRBV4-3 and TRBJ1-4; 9 nucleotides agree with TRBD1. The germline V gene has CDR1 LGHNA and CDR2 YSLEER. V was pared by 0 bases and J by 10 bases, with 12 bases of the junction left unmatched. The CDR3 is 17 amino acids. CDR3 DNA: TGCGCCAGCAGCCAAGAGCTTCCGGGACAGGGCCATCGAAAACTGTTTTTT. This encodes CASSQELPGQGHRKLFF.

This chain joins TRBV13 and TRBJ1-5; D is ambiguous. CDR3 length: 15 amino acids. The V gene lost 0 bases and the J gene lost 4 bases, with 10 bases spanning the gap. Germline CDR1 reads PRHDT; CDR2 reads FYEKMQ (reference sequence). The CDR3 reads CASSLGAAGNQPQHF. The CDR3 coding sequence is TGTGCCAGCAGCTTAGGGGCAGCGGGGAATCAGCCCCAGCATTTT. The full variable domain, in which reference TRBV13 and TRBJ1-5 provide the parts outside the CDR3, is AAGVIQSPRHLIKEKRETATLKCYPIPRHDTVYWYQQGPGQDPQFLISFYEKMQSDKGSIPDRFSAQQFSDYHSELNMSSLELGDSALYFCASSLGAAGNQPQHFGDGTRLSIL.

The chain has TRBV9 and TRBJ2-2, with 9 bases matching TRBD1. V dropped 0 bases and J dropped 7; count of bases not matched to a gene: 4. Per germline, CDR1 SGDLS and CDR2 YYNGEE. CDR3 length equals 15 residues. CDR3 region: CASSVVGQGGGELFF. The CDR3 DNA follows: TGTGCCAGCAGCGTAGTGGGACAGGGTGGCGGGGAGCTGTTTTTT.

J is TRBJ1-1 and V is TRBV19, with unresolved D. The V gene's germline CDR1 is LNHDA and CDR2 SQIVND (reference sequence). The CDR3 is made up of 15 amino acids. V lost 11 bases to trimming and J lost 1 base, with 20 bases between them. CDR3 loop: CAATRALKGNTEAFF. The CDR3 bases are TGTGCCGCAACGCGGGCACTGAAAGGGAACACTGAAGCTTTCTTT.

This chain joins TRBV5-4 and TRBJ1-1, with D uncertain. Germline loops: CDR1 SGHNT, CDR2 YYREEE (reference sequence). The ends were cut back, 4 bases at V and 3 bases at J, with 19 bases in the middle. The CDR3 sequence is 16 residues long. CDR3 sequence reads: CASSRGPGREHTEAFF. The CDR3 DNA reads as TGTGCCAGCAGCCGCGGCCCTGGACGAGAGCACACTGAAGCTTTCTTT.

This clone showed up just a few times. This chain connects TRBV6-1 to TRBJ1-6, with D possibly TRBD1 on 6 matching bases. Trimming left V 4 bases short and J 9 bases short, with 19 bases between. Germline CDR1 MNHNS, CDR2 SASEGT. CDR3 length equals 16 residues. CDR3 loop: CASSGPAGVRISPLHF. The CDR3 nucleotides read TGTGCCAGCAGTGGGCCGGCAGGGGTAAGGATTTCACCCCTCCACTTT.

The chain uses TRBV27 and TRBJ2-7; 8 bases agree with TRBD1. The V and J ends lost 0 bases and 6 bases, in that order; junction bases with no gene match: 10. The CDR3 length is 16 residues. CDR1 is MNHEY and CDR2 is SMNVEV in the germline V gene (reference sequence). The CDR3 here is CASSLSPRQGFTEQYV. The CDR3 DNA is TGTGCCAGCAGTTTATCACCCCGACAGGGGTTTACCGAGCAGTACGTC.

This clone turned up a few times. The CDR3 nucleotides read TGCACCAGCAGCCAAGATGGAGCGGGGGCCGACACCGGGGAGCTGTTTTTT. Translated, it gives CTSSQDGAGADTGELFF. The chain carries TRBV1 and TRBJ2-2; the table's TRBD2 call for D was not verified on the DNA. TRBV1 is designated a pseudogene. The CDR3 covers 17 residues.